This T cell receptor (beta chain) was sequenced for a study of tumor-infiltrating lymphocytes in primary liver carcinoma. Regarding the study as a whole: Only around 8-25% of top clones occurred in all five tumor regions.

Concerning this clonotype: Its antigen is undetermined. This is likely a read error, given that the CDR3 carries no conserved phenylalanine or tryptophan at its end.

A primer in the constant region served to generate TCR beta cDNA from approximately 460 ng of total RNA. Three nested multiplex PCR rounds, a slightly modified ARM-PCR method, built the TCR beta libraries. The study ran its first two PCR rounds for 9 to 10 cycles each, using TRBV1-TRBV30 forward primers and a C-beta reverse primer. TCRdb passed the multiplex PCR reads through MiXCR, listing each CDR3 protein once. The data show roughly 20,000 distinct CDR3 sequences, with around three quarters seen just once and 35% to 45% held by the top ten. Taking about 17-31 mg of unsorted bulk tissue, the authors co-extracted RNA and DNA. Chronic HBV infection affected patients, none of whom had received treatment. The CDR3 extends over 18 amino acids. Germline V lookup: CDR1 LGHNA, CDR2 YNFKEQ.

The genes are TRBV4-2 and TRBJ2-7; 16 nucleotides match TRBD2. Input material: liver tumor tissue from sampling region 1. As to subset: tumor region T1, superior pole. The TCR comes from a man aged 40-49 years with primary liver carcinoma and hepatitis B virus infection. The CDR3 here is CARSGKPGLAGGPHEQYY. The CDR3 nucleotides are TGTGCCCGCAGTGGAAAACCGGGACTAGCGGGAGGGCCACATGAGCAGTACTAC.